The 26 T cell receptor beta chains reported below all come from one sample, sequenced in a study of cytotoxic CD8 clonotypes in ibrutinib-treated CLL. Produced via immunoSEQ multiplex PCR; TCRdb's table is partial and in-frame only. The sample yields roughly 300,000 clones, roughly 76% seen once. Sequenced material: PBMCs, taken at disease progression, from a patient treated with ibrutinib. The receptors come from a human donor with chronic lymphocytic leukemia.

The CDR3: CASSPTGRTYEQYF. The CDR3 DNA reads as TGTGCCAGCAGCCCAACAGGGAGGACCTACGAGCAGTACTTC. The gene calls are TRBV9 and TRBJ2-7; D is perhaps TRBD1 or TRBD2 (6 bases each). With 4 bases removed from V and 2 bases from J, the gap between germline ends came to 13 bases. Germline CDR1 reads SGDLS; CDR2 reads YYNGEE. The length of the CDR3 is 14 residues.

This CDR3 is CASSLSVGTYEQYF. CDR3 nucleotides: TGTGCCAGCAGTTTATCCGTGGGAACCTACGAGCAGTACTTC. The chain recombines TRBV27 with TRBJ2-7; D remains ambiguous. V was trimmed by 0 bases and J by 2 bases, leaving 8 bases between them. CDR3 length: 14 residues. In germline, CDR1 is MNHEY, CDR2 SMNVEV (reference sequence).

The chain has TRBV2 and TRBJ1-6; D perhaps matches TRBD1 (6 bases). The germline V and J ends were trimmed by 0 bases and 4 bases, with 10 bases remaining between them. CDR1 and CDR2 (germline): SNHLY, FYNNEI. CDR3 length: 16 residues. The CDR3 sequence: CASSEAYRVYNSPLHF. CDR3 DNA sequence: TGTGCCAGCAGTGAAGCGTACAGGGTTTATAATTCACCCCTCCACTTT.

The chain joins TRBV29-1 to TRBJ2-3; D is uncertain. The ends were cut back, 6 bases at V and 0 bases at J, with 10 bases in the middle. Germline V gives CDR1 SQVTM, CDR2 ANQGSEA. The CDR3 is 13 amino acids. CDR3 nucleotides: TGCAGCGTCCTCCCCGGGAGCACAGATACGCAGTATTTT. As protein: CSVLPGSTDTQYF.

The rearrangement uses TRBV29-1 and TRBJ2-1; 7 bases agree with TRBD1. Trimming cost V 7 bases and J 6 bases; bases outside gene matches: 6. Germline assignment: CDR1 SQVTM and CDR2 ANQGSEA. This CDR3 has 12 residues. The CDR3 is CSARTGPNEQFF. CDR3 in DNA: TGCAGCGCTCGGACAGGCCCCAATGAGCAGTTCTTC.

The chain combines TRBV18 with TRBJ1-5; 7 nucleotides match TRBD1. This CDR3 spans 15 amino acids. The V segment lost 6 bases and the J segment 10 bases; nucleotides outside the gene matches: 15. Germline V gene lookup returns CDR1 KGHSH and CDR2 LQKENI. As DNA, the CDR3 is TGTGCCAGCTCCCTCGGACAGGTGGGAGGTTCTCCCCAGCATTTT. Translated, it gives CASSLGQVGGSPQHF.

The chain links TRBV11-2 to TRBJ2-7; D perhaps matches TRBD1 (6 bases). The germline V and J ends were trimmed by 4 bases and 6 bases, with 13 bases remaining between them. This CDR3 is built from 13 residues. CDR1 and CDR2 (germline): SGHAT, FQNNGV. CDR3 nucleotides: TGTGCCAGCAGCTACAACAGGGCTGGCGAGCAGTACTTC. Translation: CASSYNRAGEQYF.

This clone has just a few counts. The CDR3 bases are TGTGCCAGCAGCTTCGGACTAGCGGGGGGCCCACAAGAGACCCAGTACTTC. Amino acid sequence: CASSFGLAGGPQETQYF. The rearrangement links TRBV9 to TRBJ2-5, with 14 bases lining up with TRBD2. The CDR3 spans 17 residues. After removal of 4 bases from V and 2 bases from J, the junction contained 7 bases not matched to a gene. In germline, CDR1 is SGDLS, CDR2 YYNGEE.

This sequence joins TRBV29-1 and TRBJ2-7; D possibly corresponds to TRBD1 (5 bases). Germline CDR1 and CDR2: SQVTM and ANQGSEA. Trimming stripped 4 bases from V and 2 bases from J, with 9 bases between. This CDR3 has 12 residues. CDR3 nucleotide sequence: TGCAGCGTTGGCTTGACAGCCTACGAGCAGTACTTC. Encoded protein: CSVGLTAYEQYF.

This chain uses TRBV5-1 with TRBJ2-5, with D uncertain. Per germline, CDR1 SGHRS and CDR2 YFSETQ. The CDR3 extends over 15 amino acids. The V and J ends lost 0 bases and 1 base respectively, with 10 bases between them. In DNA, the CDR3 is TGCGCCAGCAGCTTGGGGACGGAAATCCAAGAGACCCAGTACTTC. Protein: CASSLGTEIQETQYF.

This chain joins TRBV6-6 and TRBJ1-2; D is possibly TRBD1 (6 bases). Germline V gene data show CDR1 as MNHNY and CDR2 as SVGAGI (reference sequence). The V gene lost 5 bases and the J gene lost 0 bases, with 13 bases spanning the gap. The CDR3 is made up of 15 amino acids. CDR3 loop: CASSTRGGTNYGYTF. The CDR3 bases are TGTGCCAGCAGTACCCGAGGGGGTACTAACTATGGCTACACCTTC.

The chain is built from TRBV6-5 and TRBJ2-4; D ambiguous. This CDR3 has 15 residues. Germline V gives CDR1 MNHEY, CDR2 SVGAGI. With 2 bases removed from V and 2 bases from J, the gap between germline ends came to 10 bases. CDR3 sequence reads: CASSYRVTTKNIQYF. In DNA form, the CDR3 reads TGTGCCAGCAGTTACAGAGTTACCACCAAAAACATTCAGTACTTC.

This clone was seen just once. The chain's CDR3 is CASSLSGQGAYEQYF. Here the CDR3 DNA reads TGTGCCAGCAGTCTCTCGGGACAGGGCGCCTACGAGCAGTACTTC. The chain is built from TRBV7-6 and TRBJ2-7; 9 bases line up with TRBD1. The CDR3 sequence is 15 residues long. Losses at the gene ends were 6 bases for V and 2 bases for J; bases not matched to a gene: 8. CDR1 and CDR2 (germline): SGHVS, FNYEAQ.

This clone was seen a handful of times. This chain links TRBV6-5 with TRBJ2-7; TRBD1 is a possible D gene (5 bases). This CDR3 comprises 15 residues. In germline, CDR1 is MNHEY, CDR2 SVGAGI. Deletions cut 7 bases from V and 0 bases from J, with 16 bases between. DNA for the CDR3: TGTGCCAGCACCCACTGGGGCGGAAGCTCCTACGAGCAGTACTTC. Translating gives CASTHWGGSSYEQYF.

A word on this clone: Other nucleotide sequences in the sample specify the same CDR3. The chain employs TRBV5-6 and TRBJ2-7, with D possibly matching TRBD2 (6 bases). This CDR3 is built from 13 residues. Trimming took 0 bases from V and 6 from J, leaving 10 bases between them. Germline lookup yields CDR1 SGHDT and CDR2 YYEEEE. The CDR3 sequence is CASSLGRGTEQYF. For the CDR3, the DNA is TGTGCCAGCAGCTTGGGGCGGGGTACCGAGCAGTACTTC.

Only a few counts were recorded for this clone. The CDR3 nucleotides read TGTGCCAGCAGTAACCCGGGACCCCAGAACACCGGGGAGCTGTTTTTT. Its translation: CASSNPGPQNTGELFF. The genes are TRBV7-9 and TRBJ2-2; D may be TRBD1 or TRBD2 (5 bases each). The CDR3 is 16 residues long. Germline V gene lookup returns CDR1 SEHNR and CDR2 FQNEAQ (reference sequence). Trimming pared 6 bases from V and 1 base from J, leaving 15 bases between.

The chain uses TRBV4-1 and TRBJ2-1, with 9 nucleotides matching TRBD2. CDR3 length: 17 amino acids. The V segment lost 0 bases and the J segment 2 bases; nucleotides outside the gene matches: 5. Germline V lookup: CDR1 MGHRA, CDR2 YSYEKL. CDR3 protein: CASSQDSASGAYNEQFF. For the CDR3, the DNA is TGCGCCAGCAGCCAAGATTCCGCTAGCGGGGCCTACAATGAGCAGTTCTTC.

V and J are TRBV6-1 and TRBJ1-2; no reliable D call. CDR3 length equals 13 residues. The V gene lost 6 bases and the J gene lost 4 bases, with 12 bases spanning the gap. Germline V gene sequence: CDR1 MNHNS, CDR2 SASEGT. DNA of the CDR3: TGTGCCAGCAGAAAACAGTCCACCTATGGCTACACCTTC. The encoded protein is CASRKQSTYGYTF.

The sample holds a few counts of this clone. The chain employs TRBV5-1 and TRBJ1-3; the D gene is possibly TRBD1 (5 bases). CDR3 size: 16 residues. CDR1 is SGHRS, CDR2 YFSETQ, per germline. V lost 3 bases, J lost 0 bases, and 13 bases lay in between. The CDR3, as DNA: TGCGCCAGCAGCTCCCTTGGCAGGGACTCTGGAAACACCATATATTTT. Amino acids: CASSSLGRDSGNTIYF.

The chain couples TRBV5-4 to TRBJ1-5; D is unclear. Germline V gene sequence: CDR1 SGHNT, CDR2 YYREEE (reference sequence). The CDR3 is 15 residues long. V was pared by 1 base and J by 0 bases, with 8 bases between. The CDR3 spells CASSLLPDSNQPQHF. Here the CDR3 DNA reads TGTGCCAGCAGCTTGTTGCCCGATAGCAATCAGCCCCAGCATTTT.

The V gene is TRBV2, the J gene TRBJ2-5; 8 nucleotides line up with TRBD1. V lost 10 bases, J lost 4 bases, and 5 bases stayed unmatched. This CDR3 is built from 12 residues. Germline V gene lookup returns CDR1 SNHLY and CDR2 FYNNEI. CDR3 DNA sequence: TGTGCCACACAGGGGGTGGGAGAGACCCAGTACTTC. It codes for CATQGVGETQYF.

This chain links TRBV5-1 with TRBJ1-2; 8 bases agree with TRBD1. Germline V CDR1 and CDR2: SGHRS, YFSETQ. The CDR3 runs 17 residues. V shed 4 bases, J shed 7 bases, and the junction held 18 bases outside the gene matches. DNA for the CDR3: TGCGCCAGCAGCACAGACAGGGGCGAGCGTCCCTTGAGTGGCTACACCTTC. Its protein product is CASSTDRGERPLSGYTF.

This sequence joins TRBV11-3 and TRBJ2-7; TRBD1 agrees at 7 bases. V shed 1 base, J shed 1 base, and the junction held 7 bases outside the gene matches. Looked up from germline, CDR1 is SGHNT and CDR2 is YENEEA. CDR3 length: 16 residues. Written as DNA, the CDR3 is TGTGCCAGCAGCTTAGTACCCCCGACAGGGTCCTACGAGCAGTACTTC. It is translated as CASSLVPPTGSYEQYF.

This chain joins TRBV7-6 and TRBJ2-5, with 13 bases identical to TRBD2. V shed 2 bases and J 5 bases; nucleotides not matched to a gene: 5. The CDR3 contains 16 residues. From germline, CDR1 is SGHVS and CDR2 FNYEAQ. DNA of the CDR3: TGTGCCAGCAGCTTATTAGGACTAGCGGGAGATGAGACCCAGTACTTC. Translated, it gives CASSLLGLAGDETQYF. The complete variable domain, with remaining parts taken from reference TRBV7-6 and TRBJ2-5, reads GAGVSQSPRYKVTKRGQDVALRCDPISGHVSLYWYRQALGQGPEFLTYFNYEAQQDKSGLPNDRFSAERPEGSISTLTIQRTEQRDSAMYRCASSLLGLAGDETQYFGPGTRLLVL.

The V and J genes are TRBV27 and TRBJ2-1; 7 nucleotides line up with TRBD2. There are 14 residues in the CDR3. V trimming: 8 bases; J trimming: 2 bases; junction bases outside the gene matches: 6. CDR1 and CDR2 (germline): MNHEY, SMNVEV (reference sequence). The CDR3, as DNA: TGTGCCAGCTCCCCTAGCGGACCCTACAATGAGCAGTTCTTC. This sequence encodes CASSPSGPYNEQFF.

V and J are TRBV4-1 and TRBJ2-7, with a weak D call TRBD1 (6 bases). V was clipped by 8 bases and J by 3 bases, with 23 bases between them. The CDR3 consists of 16 residues. Germline assignment: CDR1 MGHRA and CDR2 YSYEKL. CDR3 loop: CASGPLTGLGFYEQYF. CDR3 DNA: TGCGCCAGCGGACCCCTAACAGGGTTGGGATTCTACGAGCAGTACTTC.